This TCR beta chain derives from a study of T cell responses to AZD1222 COVID-19 vaccine. TCRdb's copy holds only in-frame clones and misses some; the assay was immunoSEQ multiplex PCR. This sample has 120,000 or so clones; approximately 86% occur once, and the top ten carry under 20%. CDR1 and CDR2 (germline): MGHRA, YSYEKL. The CDR3 length is 15 residues. V lost 4 bases to trimming and J lost 6 bases, with 18 bases between them. A note on this clone: Its specificity is not known.

Study-wide points: Two AZD1222 doses significantly raised spike-specific TCR breadth and depth over controls. The sample set comprised mostly white British donors with more females, and clonal diversity was possibly underestimated.

The sample in question was peripheral blood, obtained 28 days after the second AZD1222 dose. The receptor's source is an adult who received the AZD1222 COVID-19 vaccine. The J gene is TRBJ1-1, the V gene TRBV4-1, with a weak D call TRBD1 (6 bases). CDR3 amino acids: CASSPLLGGKAEAFF. The CDR3 nucleotides are TGCGCCAGCAGCCCACTTTTGGGGGGCAAGGCTGAAGCTTTCTTT.